The rows below give T cell receptor beta chains drawn from one sample of a study of response to subunit inactivated influenza vaccine. TCRdb ran MiXCR on the RT-PCR reads and lists one entry per CDR3 protein. The sample contains about 190,000 distinct CDR3 sequences, 13% to 15% of which appear only once. Sequenced here: CD8+ T cells sorted from PBMCs, sampled less than 6 days after vaccination. These receptors originate from a man between 45 and 60 years old who received an inactivated influenza vaccine. CDR3s include the opening cysteine and the closing phenylalanine or tryptophan. Each record gives: D gene, clone size, V gene, J gene, CDR3 protein, CDR3 DNA. A D gene is named only where the DNA matches it firmly. For some rows the clone size is stated as once, few or many, or as a class when expanded; others skip it.

d_gene: NA
abundance: many
v_gene: TRBV11-2
j_gene: TRBJ2-7
CDR3aa: CASSSSPGVNSPYEQYF
CDR3nt: TGTGCCAGCAGCTCCTCCCCTGGGGTCAATTCGCCCTACGAGCAGTACTTC

d_gene: NA
abundance: few
v_gene: TRBV2
j_gene: TRBJ2-3
CDR3aa: CASITPRARGPDTQYF
CDR3nt: TGTGCCAGCATTACACCCCGGGCCCGGGGCCCAGATACGCAGTATTTT

d_gene: TRBD1
abundance: NA
v_gene: TRBV6-2/TRBV6-3
j_gene: TRBJ1-6
CDR3aa: CASSYSRDRGDSPLHF
CDR3nt: TGTGCCAGCAGTTACTCGCGGGACAGGGGTGATTCACCCCTCCACTTT

d_gene: NA
abundance: NA
v_gene: TRBV4-3
j_gene: TRBJ2-7
CDR3aa: CASSQDIGGARSYEQYF
CDR3nt: TGCGCCAGCAGCCAAGATATAGGGGGAGCTCGAAGCTACGAGCAGTACTTC

d_gene: NA
abundance: few
v_gene: TRBV5-6
j_gene: TRBJ2-1
CDR3aa: CASSQRGRVNPHEQFF
CDR3nt: TGTGCCAGTTCCCAACGCGGCAGGGTTAACCCCCATGAGCAGTTCTTC

d_gene: NA
abundance: many
v_gene: TRBV27
j_gene: TRBJ1-5
CDR3aa: CASRGGNQPQHF
CDR3nt: TGTGCCAGCAGGGGTGGCAATCAGCCCCAGCATTTT

d_gene: NA
abundance: NA
v_gene: TRBV7-8
j_gene: TRBJ2-3
CDR3aa: CASSLGRADAQYF
CDR3nt: TGTGCCAGCAGCTTAGGTCGGGCGGACGCGCAGTATTTT

d_gene: NA
abundance: NA
v_gene: TRBV10-3
j_gene: TRBJ2-1
CDR3aa: CAISESRSGVNNEQFF
CDR3nt: TGTGCCATCAGTGAGTCGCGTAGCGGAGTAAACAATGAGCAGTTCTTC

d_gene: NA
abundance: few
v_gene: TRBV7-9
j_gene: TRBJ2-7
CDR3aa: CASSLTISYEQYF
CDR3nt: TGTGCCAGCAGCTTAACGATCAGCTACGAGCAGTACTTC

d_gene: TRBD2
abundance: NA
v_gene: TRBV5-6
j_gene: TRBJ2-5
CDR3aa: CASSILAGGQETQYF
CDR3nt: TGTGCCAGCAGCATCCTAGCGGGGGGGCAAGAGACCCAGTACTTC

d_gene: NA
abundance: few
v_gene: TRBV25-1
j_gene: TRBJ2-5
CDR3aa: CASSPEPYQETQYF
CDR3nt: TGTGCCAGCAGTCCGGAGCCGTACCAAGAGACCCAGTACTTC

d_gene: NA
abundance: once
v_gene: TRBV4-3
j_gene: TRBJ2-7
CDR3aa: CASRPGDSNYEQYF
CDR3nt: TGCGCCAGCCGCCCTGGGGACTCAAACTACGAGCAGTACTTC

d_gene: NA
abundance: NA
v_gene: TRBV12-3/TRBV12-4
j_gene: TRBJ2-5
CDR3aa: CASSLEATGTQYF
CDR3nt: TGTGCCAGCAGTTTAGAGGCGACTGGGACCCAGTACTTC

d_gene: TRBD1
abundance: NA
v_gene: TRBV4-3
j_gene: TRBJ2-7
CDR3aa: CASSHAQGDEQYF
CDR3nt: TGCGCCAGCAGCCATGCCCAGGGGGACGAGCAGTACTTC

d_gene: NA
abundance: NA
v_gene: TRBV23-1
j_gene: TRBJ2-1
CDR3aa: CASRPPFLYEQFF
CDR3nt: TGCGCCAGCAGACCCCCTTTTCTATATGAGCAGTTCTTC

d_gene: NA
abundance: NA
v_gene: TRBV20-1
j_gene: TRBJ2-7
CDR3aa: CSADWAGRPYEQYF
CDR3nt: TGCAGTGCCGACTGGGCCGGGAGACCCTACGAGCAGTACTTC

d_gene: NA
abundance: NA
v_gene: TRBV27
j_gene: TRBJ1-6
CDR3aa: CASSPQGRNYSPLHF
CDR3nt: TGTGCCAGCAGTCCCCAGGGCAGGAACTATTCACCCCTCCACTTT

d_gene: NA
abundance: NA
v_gene: TRBV6-1
j_gene: TRBJ2-2
CDR3aa: CASSQDRRGGELFF
CDR3nt: TGTGCCAGCAGTCAAGACAGGCGGGGCGGGGAGCTGTTTTTT

d_gene: NA
abundance: NA
v_gene: TRBV14
j_gene: TRBJ2-1
CDR3aa: CASSSSLENNEQFF
CDR3nt: TGTGCCAGCAGTTCCAGTCTAGAGAACAATGAGCAGTTCTTC

d_gene: TRBD1
abundance: NA
v_gene: TRBV6-5
j_gene: TRBJ1-3
CDR3aa: CASSSGGSGNTIYF
CDR3nt: TGTGCCAGCAGTTCAGGGGGTTCGGGAAACACCATATATTTT

d_gene: TRBD1
abundance: many
v_gene: TRBV29-1
j_gene: TRBJ2-1
CDR3aa: CSVDGLGQGTYNEQFF
CDR3nt: TGCAGCGTTGATGGTCTGGGACAGGGGACCTACAATGAGCAGTTCTTC

d_gene: NA
abundance: NA
v_gene: TRBV7-9
j_gene: TRBJ2-7
CDR3aa: CASSPIPSYEQYF
CDR3nt: TGTGCCAGCAGCCCCATCCCCTCCTACGAGCAGTACTTC

d_gene: TRBD2
abundance: NA
v_gene: TRBV5-6
j_gene: TRBJ2-1
CDR3aa: CASSLIGTGGLAGVHEQFF
CDR3nt: TGTGCCAGCAGCTTGATCGGGACAGGGGGACTAGCGGGAGTTCATGAGCAGTTCTTC

d_gene: NA
abundance: NA
v_gene: TRBV24-1
j_gene: TRBJ2-3
CDR3aa: CATSDWVRGTDTQYF
CDR3nt: TGTGCCACCAGTGATTGGGTGAGAGGCACAGATACGCAGTATTTT

d_gene: TRBD2
abundance: few
v_gene: TRBV28
j_gene: TRBJ2-1
CDR3aa: CASSTVAGGPYNEQFF
CDR3nt: TGTGCCAGCAGTACCGTGGCGGGAGGGCCTTACAATGAGCAGTTCTTC

d_gene: TRBD2
abundance: NA
v_gene: TRBV9
j_gene: TRBJ2-7
CDR3aa: CASSESGAGDFYEQYF
CDR3nt: TGTGCCAGCAGCGAGAGTGGGGCGGGGGACTTCTACGAGCAGTACTTC

d_gene: NA
abundance: NA
v_gene: TRBV5-8
j_gene: TRBJ1-1
CDR3aa: CASSGQGGTEAFF
CDR3nt: TGTGCCAGCAGCGGTCAAGGGGGCACTGAAGCTTTCTTT

d_gene: NA
abundance: few
v_gene: TRBV28
j_gene: TRBJ2-3
CDR3aa: CASSFAGWAQYF
CDR3nt: TGTGCCAGCAGTTTCGCGGGCTGGGCGCAGTATTTT

d_gene: NA
abundance: NA
v_gene: TRBV7-8
j_gene: TRBJ2-1
CDR3aa: CASSPTTTFSNNEQFF
CDR3nt: TGTGCCAGCAGCCCAACAACTACCTTCTCGAACAATGAGCAGTTCTTC

d_gene: NA
abundance: few
v_gene: TRBV6-6
j_gene: TRBJ1-5
CDR3aa: CASSPNSNQPQHF
CDR3nt: TGTGCCAGCAGCCCAAATAGCAATCAGCCCCAGCATTTT

d_gene: NA
abundance: NA
v_gene: TRBV6-5
j_gene: TRBJ2-7
CDR3aa: CASSLTGRAYEQYF
CDR3nt: TGTGCCAGCAGTTTAACAGGGCGCGCCTACGAGCAGTACTTC

d_gene: NA
abundance: few
v_gene: TRBV7-6
j_gene: TRBJ2-6
CDR3aa: CASSLAVSLAPSSGANVLTF
CDR3nt: TGTGCCAGCAGCTTAGCGGTTTCCCTAGCGCCATCCTCTGGGGCCAACGTCCTGACTTTC

d_gene: NA
abundance: few
v_gene: TRBV11-2
j_gene: TRBJ2-2
CDR3aa: CASSLGSRTGELFF
CDR3nt: TGTGCCAGCAGCTTGGGGAGTCGCACCGGGGAGCTGTTTTTT

d_gene: NA
abundance: few
v_gene: TRBV4-2
j_gene: TRBJ2-2
CDR3aa: CASSQDAFQGRRTGELFF
CDR3nt: TGTGCCAGCAGCCAAGATGCGTTCCAGGGTAGGAGGACCGGGGAGCTGTTTTTT

d_gene: TRBD1
abundance: once
v_gene: TRBV27
j_gene: TRBJ2-5
CDR3aa: CASSTPGQGEETQYF
CDR3nt: TGTGCCAGCAGTACCCCGGGACAGGGGGAAGAGACCCAGTACTTC

d_gene: NA
abundance: few
v_gene: TRBV7-9
j_gene: TRBJ2-1
CDR3aa: CASSRRIDNEQFF
CDR3nt: TGTGCCAGCAGCCGACGCATCGACAATGAGCAGTTCTTC

d_gene: NA
abundance: NA
v_gene: TRBV7-2
j_gene: TRBJ2-6
CDR3aa: CASSRRVRANVLTF
CDR3nt: TGTGCCAGCAGTCGTCGGGTTCGGGCCAACGTCCTGACTTTC

d_gene: TRBD1
abundance: NA
v_gene: TRBV12-3/TRBV12-4
j_gene: TRBJ1-1
CDR3aa: CASSPGQGATEAFF
CDR3nt: TGTGCCAGCAGTCCGGGACAGGGGGCCACTGAAGCTTTCTTT

d_gene: NA
abundance: NA
v_gene: TRBV7-2
j_gene: TRBJ2-7
CDR3aa: CASSPGAGGLNEQYF
CDR3nt: TGTGCCAGCAGCCCCGGCGCCGGGGGGCTGAACGAGCAGTACTTC

d_gene: TRBD1
abundance: few
v_gene: TRBV11-2
j_gene: TRBJ2-5
CDR3aa: CASSRTGADKETQYF
CDR3nt: TGTGCCAGCAGCAGGACAGGGGCCGACAAAGAGACCCAGTACTTC

d_gene: NA
abundance: NA
v_gene: TRBV18
j_gene: TRBJ2-3
CDR3aa: CASSRLGQKVPSTDTQYF
CDR3nt: TGTGCCAGCTCACGTTTAGGACAGAAGGTCCCTAGCACAGATACGCAGTATTTT

d_gene: NA
abundance: many
v_gene: TRBV4-3
j_gene: TRBJ2-6
CDR3aa: CASSPGSGANVLTF
CDR3nt: TGCGCCAGCAGCCCAGGGTCTGGGGCCAACGTCCTGACTTTC

d_gene: TRBD2
abundance: few
v_gene: TRBV3-1
j_gene: TRBJ2-7
CDR3aa: CASSQDLGQGLAEYEQYF
CDR3nt: TGTGCCAGCAGCCAAGATCTAGGCCAGGGACTAGCTGAGTACGAGCAGTACTTC

d_gene: NA
abundance: few
v_gene: TRBV5-1
j_gene: TRBJ2-3
CDR3aa: CASRPGQGTTDTQYF
CDR3nt: TGCGCCAGCAGGCCGGGGCAGGGTACCACAGATACGCAGTATTTT

d_gene: NA
abundance: few
v_gene: TRBV15
j_gene: TRBJ1-5
CDR3aa: CATSRDQGWSNQPQHF
CDR3nt: TGTGCCACCAGCAGAGATCAGGGGTGGAGCAATCAGCCCCAGCATTTT

d_gene: TRBD2
abundance: few
v_gene: TRBV6-2/TRBV6-3
j_gene: TRBJ2-1
CDR3aa: CASSYSTSGTHNEQFF
CDR3nt: TGTGCCAGCAGTTACTCGACTAGCGGGACACACAATGAGCAGTTCTTC

d_gene: NA
abundance: once
v_gene: TRBV5-1
j_gene: TRBJ2-1
CDR3aa: CASSTSDRYNEQFF
CDR3nt: TGCGCCAGCAGCACATCAGACCGCTACAATGAGCAGTTCTTC

d_gene: TRBD2
abundance: NA
v_gene: TRBV4-3
j_gene: TRBJ2-7
CDR3aa: CASSQDLAGRDRSGRAHLEEQYF
CDR3nt: TGCGCCAGCAGCCAAGATTTGGCAGGGAGGGATAGAAGCGGGAGGGCCCACTTGGAAGAGCAGTACTTC

d_gene: NA
abundance: few
v_gene: TRBV12-3/TRBV12-4
j_gene: TRBJ2-7
CDR3aa: CASSLALEYYEQYF
CDR3nt: TGTGCCAGCAGTTTAGCGCTGGAATACTACGAGCAGTACTTC

d_gene: NA
abundance: NA
v_gene: TRBV7-9
j_gene: TRBJ1-2
CDR3aa: CASSFGFGRGNYGYTF
CDR3nt: TGTGCCAGCAGCTTTGGTTTTGGCCGCGGCAACTATGGCTACACCTTC

d_gene: NA
abundance: few
v_gene: TRBV5-1
j_gene: TRBJ2-7
CDR3aa: CASSSAAYEQYF
CDR3nt: TGCGCCAGCAGTTCAGCAGCCTACGAGCAGTACTTC

d_gene: TRBD2
abundance: many
v_gene: TRBV7-2
j_gene: TRBJ2-5
CDR3aa: CASSLTTSGGLEETQYF
CDR3nt: TGTGCCAGCAGCTTAACGACTAGCGGGGGCCTGGAGGAGACCCAGTACTTC

d_gene: NA
abundance: NA
v_gene: TRBV12-3/TRBV12-4
j_gene: TRBJ2-7
CDR3aa: CASSFGITYEQYF
CDR3nt: TGTGCCAGCAGTTTTGGTATAACCTACGAGCAGTACTTC

d_gene: TRBD2
abundance: NA
v_gene: TRBV7-8
j_gene: TRBJ2-5
CDR3aa: CASSFLAGGETQYF
CDR3nt: TGTGCCAGCAGCTTTTTGGCGGGAGGAGAGACCCAGTACTTC

d_gene: NA
abundance: NA
v_gene: TRBV29-1
j_gene: TRBJ2-7
CDR3aa: CSVVGGPYEQYF
CDR3nt: TGCAGCGTTGTGGGGGGCCCCTACGAGCAGTACTTC

d_gene: TRBD2
abundance: NA
v_gene: TRBV6-1
j_gene: TRBJ2-5
CDR3aa: CASHTSRGGGKTQYF
CDR3nt: TGTGCCAGCCATACCTCCCGTGGGGGGGGAAAGACCCAGTACTTC

d_gene: NA
abundance: few
v_gene: TRBV24-1
j_gene: TRBJ2-5
CDR3aa: CATSDPEVSAETQYF
CDR3nt: TGTGCCACCAGTGATCCCGAGGTGTCGGCAGAGACCCAGTACTTC

d_gene: NA
abundance: NA
v_gene: TRBV4-2
j_gene: TRBJ1-1
CDR3aa: CASSQDIDSRDTEAFF
CDR3nt: TGTGCCAGCAGCCAAGATATCGACTCCCGGGACACTGAAGCTTTCTTT

d_gene: NA
abundance: few
v_gene: TRBV5-1
j_gene: TRBJ1-2
CDR3aa: CASRAESNYGYTF
CDR3nt: TGCGCCAGCAGGGCGGAATCTAACTATGGCTACACCTTC

d_gene: TRBD2
abundance: NA
v_gene: TRBV6-2/TRBV6-3
j_gene: TRBJ2-1
CDR3aa: CASRQLAGLNEQFF
CDR3nt: TGTGCCAGCAGGCAACTAGCGGGCCTCAATGAGCAGTTCTTC